The 24 T cell receptor beta chains below were found in one sample sequenced in a study of post-analysis software for immune sequencing data. Unique molecular identifiers had been added to the TCR beta cDNA libraries. TCRdb fed the PCR reads into MiXCR, producing one record per CDR3 protein. The repertoire consists of about 820,000 distinct CDR3 sequences, with roughly half occurring once and the leading ten covering approximately 4.5%. Overall study results and limits: Comparison of patients with controls showed four or five TRBV segments more frequent in patients, TRBV5-6, TRBV5-1 and TRBV20-1 among them.

Antigens for these TCRs are unknown. Material for sequencing was blood. Source of these receptors: a girl between 10 and 17 years old with multiple sclerosis.

V gene TRBV7-3 combines with J gene TRBJ2-1; the D gene is possibly TRBD1 (6 bases). The CDR3 totals 14 residues. Germline assignment: CDR1 SGHTA and CDR2 FQGTGA. V was pared by 5 bases and J by 5 bases, with 13 bases between. In DNA form, the CDR3 reads TGTGCCAGCAGCCAGGGATGGGACAACAATGAGCAGTTCTTC. Residues: CASSQGWDNNEQFF.

V usage is TRBV29-1 and J usage is TRBJ2-1; D may be TRBD1 or TRBD2 (5 bases each). The germline gives CDR1 SQVTM, CDR2 ANQGSEA. This CDR3 has 13 amino acids. V lost 4 bases to trimming and J lost 8 bases, with 15 bases between them. The CDR3 is CSVGRVLGDEQFF. Written as DNA, the CDR3 is TGCAGCGTTGGCAGGGTTCTCGGGGATGAGCAGTTCTTC.

The rearrangement joins TRBV28 to TRBJ2-5, with D perhaps given as TRBD1 or TRBD2 (5 bases each). CDR1 and CDR2 from the germline V gene are MDHEN and SYDVKM. The length of the CDR3 is 15 residues. V gave up 4 bases and J gave up 1 base, with 13 bases separating them. Here the CDR3 reads CASSSPKRGQETQYF. The DNA for the CDR3 is TGTGCCAGCAGTTCCCCAAAGAGGGGCCAAGAGACCCAGTACTTC. The full variable domain, completed using reference TRBV28 and TRBJ2-5, is DVKVTQSSRYLVKRTGEKVFLECVQDMDHENMFWYRQDPGLGLRLIYFSYDVKMKEKGDIPEGYSVSREKKERFSLILESASTNQTSMYLCASSSPKRGQETQYFGPGTRLLVL.

The sample holds a few counts of this clonotype. Compared with germline, one end of the junction differs, possibly owing to a read error. The J gene is TRBJ2-3, the V gene TRBV7-3, with 8 bases fitting TRBD2. The CDR3 has 20 residues. Germline loops: CDR1 SGHTA, CDR2 FQGTGA. CDR3 in amino acids: CASSLKAHFDSGGFTDTQYF. The CDR3 bases are TGCGCCAGCAGCTTAAAAGCGCATTTTGACAGCGGGGGTTTCACAGATACGCAGTATTTT. Variable domain in full (rest from reference TRBV7-3 and TRBJ2-3): GAGVSQTPSNKVTEKGKYVELRCDPISGHTALYWYRQSLGQGPEFLIYFQGTGAADDSGLPNDRFFAVRPEGSVSTLKIQRTERGDSAVYLCASSLKAHFDSGGFTDTQYFGPGTRLTVL.

As for this clonotype: At one boundary the junction diverges from the germline segment, which might be a read error. The chain has TRBV6-1 and TRBJ2-1, with D perhaps TRBD1 (6 bases). This CDR3 has 14 residues. Germline CDR1 and CDR2: MNHNS and SASEGT. Written as DNA, the CDR3 is TGTGCCAGCAGTGAAGTTTGGGGGCGGAATGGGCAGTTCTTC. Protein product: CASSEVWGRNGQFF.

This clonotype was found a few times. The J gene is TRBJ2-5, the V gene TRBV20-1; unclear D gene. The V gene lost 0 bases and the J gene lost 10 bases, with 21 bases spanning the gap. The CDR3 runs to 15 residues. Germline CDR1 is DFQATT and CDR2 is SNEGSKA (reference sequence). In nucleotides, the CDR3 is TGCAGTGCTAGAGAGGGCATGCGCGTTGTTTTCGACCAGTACTTC. The encoded protein is CSAREGMRVVFDQYF.

This chain links TRBV13 with TRBJ2-7, with 7 bases lining up with TRBD2. CDR1 and CDR2 (germline): PRHDT, FYEKMQ (reference sequence). CDR3 length equals 13 residues. V was pared by 6 bases and J by 3 bases, with 5 bases of the junction left unmatched. CDR3 nucleotide sequence: TGTGCCAGCAGACCACTAGCGAACTACGAGCAGTACTTC. This translates into CASRPLANYEQYF.

This clonotype was observed a few times. The CDR3 reads CAISDSRAEQFF. In DNA form, the CDR3 reads TGTGCCATCAGTGACAGCAGGGCTGAGCAGTTCTTC. The chain uses TRBV10-3 and TRBJ2-1; maybe TRBD1 (5 bases). The germline V gene encodes CDR1 ENHRY and CDR2 SYGVKD. The V end lost 3 bases, the J end lost 9 bases, and 9 bases lay between the germline ends. The CDR3 loop spans 12 amino acids.

This clonotype appeared many times. This chain joins TRBV6-5 and TRBJ1-2; 10 nucleotides match TRBD1. CDR3 length: 14 amino acids. J was trimmed by 8 bases and V by 6 bases; bases with no gene match: 9. Germline V CDR1 and CDR2: MNHEY, SVGAGI. The CDR3 DNA is TGTGCCAGCAGCACGACAGGGGGCGCGGGGGGCTACACCTTC. Its translation is CASSTTGGAGGYTF.

The rearrangement uses TRBV14 and TRBJ2-7; 7 bases map to TRBD1. CDR3 size: 15 residues. Germline V gene lookup returns CDR1 SGHDN and CDR2 FVKESK. V lost 1 base and J lost 4; bases outside the gene matches: 7. CDR3 coding DNA: TGTGCCAGCAGCCAAGTTGGCAGGGGGACGTACGAGCAGTACTTC. Amino acids: CASSQVGRGTYEQYF.

This chain uses TRBV13 with TRBJ1-1, with a possible D match to TRBD1 (6 bases). V was shortened by 5 bases and J by 5 bases, with 21 bases between the two germline ends. This CDR3 spans 16 amino acids. Per germline, CDR1 PRHDT and CDR2 FYEKMQ (reference sequence). CDR3 protein: CASSPIYREELTEAFF. CDR3 bases: TGTGCCAGCAGCCCAATCTACAGGGAAGAGTTGACTGAAGCTTTCTTT.

The J gene is TRBJ2-7, the V gene TRBV7-9, with TRBD1 matching 12 bases. Germline assignment: CDR1 SEHNR and CDR2 FQNEAQ (reference sequence). V dropped 5 bases and J dropped 4; count of bases not matched to a gene: 9. This CDR3 has 16 residues. CDR3 in amino acids: CASSPGGTGGRYEQYF. The CDR3 nucleotides read TGTGCCAGCAGCCCCGGAGGGACAGGGGGCCGATACGAGCAGTACTTC. Full variable domain (remainder filled in from reference TRBV7-9 and TRBJ2-7): DTGVSQNPRHKITKRGQNVTFRCDPISEHNRLYWYRQTLGQGPEFLTYFQNEAQLEKSRLLSDRFSAERPKGSFSTLEIQRTEQGDSAMYLCASSPGGTGGRYEQYFGPGTRLTVT.

The genes are TRBV5-1 and TRBJ2-7; 7 bases fit TRBD1. J gave up 7 bases and V 3 bases, and 13 bases lay outside the gene matches. Looked up from germline, CDR1 is SGHRS and CDR2 is YFSETQ. The CDR3 runs 15 residues. CDR3 DNA: TGCGCCAGCAGCTCGACAGGGTCCCGTTCTCGGGAGCAGTACTTC. As protein: CASSSTGSRSREQYF.

The chain links TRBV20-1 to TRBJ2-1; 8 bases align to TRBD2. The CDR3 spans 17 residues. CDR1 and CDR2 from the germline V gene are DFQATT and SNEGSKA (reference sequence). The V gene end was trimmed by 3 bases and the J gene end by 6 bases; junction bases not matched to a gene: 16. Written as DNA, the CDR3 is TGCAGTGCTAGGCTATTGGGGCTAGCGGGCGTGGGCAATGAGCAGTTCTTC. It specifies CSARLLGLAGVGNEQFF.

The chain joins TRBV5-1 to TRBJ1-2; weak D call: TRBD1 (5 bases). The CDR3 has 14 amino acids. The V gene's germline CDR1 is SGHRS and CDR2 YFSETQ. V dropped 0 bases and J dropped 4 bases, with 10 bases sitting between them. The CDR3 bases are TGCGCCAGCAGCTTGGCCGACAGCATCTATGGCTACACCTTC. Protein sequence: CASSLADSIYGYTF.

The gene calls are TRBV4-1 and TRBJ2-7, with D possibly matching TRBD2 (5 bases). The J call may be wrong; the DNA end is better matched by TRBJ2-5. There are 15 residues in the CDR3. From germline, CDR1 is MGHRA and CDR2 YSYEKL. The CDR3 protein is CASSQDGLAGETQYF. The CDR3 DNA reads TGCGCCAGCAGCCAAGATGGGCTAGCCGGGGAGACCCAGTACTTC.

This chain joins TRBV20-1 and TRBJ2-4; D gene ambiguous. CDR3 length: 10 amino acids. Looked up from germline, CDR1 is DFQATT and CDR2 is SNEGSKA (reference sequence). Trimming left V 4 bases short and J 13 bases short, with 11 bases between. As DNA, the CDR3 is TGCAGTGCTAATTTCAATGAGCAGTACTTC. Its protein product is CSANFNEQYF.

At least ten counts were recorded for this clonotype. V and J are TRBV10-3 and TRBJ2-1; the D call may be TRBD1 or TRBD2 (5 bases each). Deletions cut 4 bases from V and 4 bases from J, with 11 bases between. CDR1 is ENHRY, CDR2 SYGVKD, per germline. There are 14 residues in the CDR3. The CDR3 region has the DNA TGTGCCATCAGTGCCCGGGACCAGTACAATGAGCAGTTCTTC. Its translation is CAISARDQYNEQFF.

The chain carries TRBV20-1 and TRBJ1-5; D unresolved. The CDR3 sequence is 13 residues long. Per germline, CDR1 DFQATT and CDR2 SNEGSKA (reference sequence). V was cut by 1 base and J by 5 bases, with 9 bases left in between. The CDR3 nucleotides are TGCAGTGCTAGAGGCTCAGCTTATCAGCCCCAGCATTTT. As protein: CSARGSAYQPQHF.

The chain is built from TRBV20-1 and TRBJ1-5, with 8 bases identical to TRBD1. Per germline, CDR1 DFQATT and CDR2 SNEGSKA (reference sequence). The ends lost 4 bases at V and 1 base at J; junction bases unmatched: 3. This CDR3 region has 14 residues. CDR3 sequence: CSATTGASNQPQHF. The CDR3 DNA is TGCAGTGCTACGACAGGGGCGAGCAATCAGCCCCAGCATTTT.

This clonotype was observed a handful of times. The chain links TRBV7-9 to TRBJ2-7; 9 nucleotides line up with TRBD1. Germline V gene sequence: CDR1 SEHNR, CDR2 FQNEAQ (reference sequence). The CDR3 runs 14 residues. V was clipped by 4 bases and J by 3 bases; unmatched bases: 4. CDR3 amino acids: CASSSSDRGYEQYF. The CDR3 nucleotides are TGTGCCAGCAGCTCCTCGGACAGGGGCTACGAGCAGTACTTC.

The chain uses TRBV29-1 and TRBJ2-1, with TRBD2 as a possible D gene (5 bases). Germline lookup yields CDR1 SQVTM and CDR2 ANQGSEA. The CDR3 extends over 13 amino acids. V lost 6 bases, J lost 1 base, and 10 bases lay in between. CDR3: CSVLEGSYNEQFF. CDR3 sequence (DNA): TGCAGCGTCCTAGAGGGTTCCTACAATGAGCAGTTCTTC.

V and J are TRBV20-1 and TRBJ2-7; 13 bases line up with TRBD2. The J segment lost 6 bases and the V segment lost 0 bases, leaving 5 bases of the junction unmatched. The germline V gene encodes CDR1 DFQATT and CDR2 SNEGSKA (reference sequence). The CDR3 extends over 15 amino acids. CDR3 in DNA: TGCAGTGCTAGAGATAAGACTAGCGGGAGGATCGAGCAGTACTTC. This sequence encodes CSARDKTSGRIEQYF.

This chain uses TRBV7-3 with TRBJ2-3, with D maybe TRBD2 (5 bases). The V gene lost 1 base and the J gene lost 1 base, with 9 bases spanning the gap. Germline V gene sequence: CDR1 SGHTA, CDR2 FQGTGA. CDR3 length equals 15 residues. Written as DNA, the CDR3 is TGTGCCAGCAGCTTAAAAGCGGACCGCACAGATACGCAGTATTTT. This sequence encodes CASSLKADRTDTQYF.